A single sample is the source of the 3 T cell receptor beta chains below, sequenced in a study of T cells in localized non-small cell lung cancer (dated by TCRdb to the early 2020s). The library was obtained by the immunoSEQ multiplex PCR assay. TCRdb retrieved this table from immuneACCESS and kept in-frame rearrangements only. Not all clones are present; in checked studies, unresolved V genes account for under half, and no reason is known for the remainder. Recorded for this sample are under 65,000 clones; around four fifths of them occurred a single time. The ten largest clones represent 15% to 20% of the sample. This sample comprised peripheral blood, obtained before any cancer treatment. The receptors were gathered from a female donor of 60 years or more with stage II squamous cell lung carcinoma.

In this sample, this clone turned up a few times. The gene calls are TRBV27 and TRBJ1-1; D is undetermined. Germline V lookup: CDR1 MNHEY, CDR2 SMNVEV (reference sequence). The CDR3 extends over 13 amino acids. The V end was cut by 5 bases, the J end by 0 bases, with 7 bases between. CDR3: CASSRTMNTEAFF. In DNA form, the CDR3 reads TGTGCCAGCAGTCGCACAATGAACACTGAAGCTTTCTTT.

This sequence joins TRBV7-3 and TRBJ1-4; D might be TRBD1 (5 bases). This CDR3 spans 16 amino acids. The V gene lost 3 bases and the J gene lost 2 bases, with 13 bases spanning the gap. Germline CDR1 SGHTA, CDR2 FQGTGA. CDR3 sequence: CASSLGLSGTNEKLFF. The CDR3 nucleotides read TGTGCCAGCAGCTTGGGACTCTCTGGGACTAATGAAAAACTGTTTTTT.

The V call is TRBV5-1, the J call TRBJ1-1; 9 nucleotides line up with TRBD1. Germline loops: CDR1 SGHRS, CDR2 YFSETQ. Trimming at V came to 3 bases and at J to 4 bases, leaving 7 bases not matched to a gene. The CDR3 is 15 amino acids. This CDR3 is CASSSKQGAPTEAFF. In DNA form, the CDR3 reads TGCGCCAGCAGCTCGAAACAGGGGGCGCCCACTGAAGCTTTCTTT.